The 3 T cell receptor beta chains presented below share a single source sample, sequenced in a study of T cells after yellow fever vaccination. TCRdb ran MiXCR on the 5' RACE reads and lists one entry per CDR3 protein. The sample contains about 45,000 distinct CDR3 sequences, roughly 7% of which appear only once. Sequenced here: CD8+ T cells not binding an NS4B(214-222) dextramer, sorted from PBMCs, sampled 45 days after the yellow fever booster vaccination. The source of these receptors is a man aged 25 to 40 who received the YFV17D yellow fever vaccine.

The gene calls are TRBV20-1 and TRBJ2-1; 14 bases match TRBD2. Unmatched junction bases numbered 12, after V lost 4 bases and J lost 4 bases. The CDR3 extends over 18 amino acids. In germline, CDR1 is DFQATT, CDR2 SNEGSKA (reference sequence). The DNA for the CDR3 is TGCAGTGCTACACCCCTACCAGGGACTAGCGGGAGATACAATGAGCAGTTCTTC. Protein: CSATPLPGTSGRYNEQFF.

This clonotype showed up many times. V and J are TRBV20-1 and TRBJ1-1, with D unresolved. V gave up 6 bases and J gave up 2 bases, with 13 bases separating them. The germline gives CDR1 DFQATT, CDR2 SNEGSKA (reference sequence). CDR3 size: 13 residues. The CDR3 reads CSAPADGNTEAFF. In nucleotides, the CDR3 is TGCAGTGCCCCCGCGGACGGAAACACTGAAGCTTTCTTT.

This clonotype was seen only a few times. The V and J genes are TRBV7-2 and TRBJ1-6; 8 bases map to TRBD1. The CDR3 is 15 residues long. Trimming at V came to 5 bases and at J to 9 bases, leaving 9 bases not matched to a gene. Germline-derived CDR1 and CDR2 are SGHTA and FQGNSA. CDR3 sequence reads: CASSPDRGWVSPLHF. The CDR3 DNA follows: TGTGCCAGCAGCCCTGACAGGGGATGGGTTTCACCCCTCCACTTT.